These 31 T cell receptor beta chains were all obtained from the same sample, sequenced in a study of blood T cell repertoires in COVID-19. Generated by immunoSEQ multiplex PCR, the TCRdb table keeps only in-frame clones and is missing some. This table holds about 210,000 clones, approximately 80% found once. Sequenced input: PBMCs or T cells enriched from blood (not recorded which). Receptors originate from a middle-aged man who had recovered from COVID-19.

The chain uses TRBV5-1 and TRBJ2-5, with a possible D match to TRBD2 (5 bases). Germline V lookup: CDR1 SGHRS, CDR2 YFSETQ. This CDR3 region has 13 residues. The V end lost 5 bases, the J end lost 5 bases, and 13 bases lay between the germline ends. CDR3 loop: CASSFIRGETQYF. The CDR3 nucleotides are TGCGCCAGCAGTTTTATCCGAGGGGAGACCCAGTACTTC. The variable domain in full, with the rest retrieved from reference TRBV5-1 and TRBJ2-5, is KAGVTQTPRYLIKTRGQQVTLSCSPISGHRSVSWYQQTPGQGLQFLFEYFSETQRNKGNFPGRFSGRQFSNSRSEMNVSTLELGDSALYLCASSFIRGETQYFGPGTRLLVL.

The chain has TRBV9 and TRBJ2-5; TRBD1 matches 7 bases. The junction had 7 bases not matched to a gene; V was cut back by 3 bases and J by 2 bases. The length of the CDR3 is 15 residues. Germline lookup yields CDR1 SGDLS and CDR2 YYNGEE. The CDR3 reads CASSAGTVSQETQYF. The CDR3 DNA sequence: TGTGCCAGCAGCGCTGGGACAGTAAGTCAAGAGACCCAGTACTTC. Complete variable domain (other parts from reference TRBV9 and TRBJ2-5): DSGVTQTPKHLITATGQRVTLRCSPRSGDLSVYWYQQSLDQGLQFLIQYYNGEERAKGNILERFSAQQFPDLHSELNLSSLELGDSALYFCASSAGTVSQETQYFGPGTRLLVL.

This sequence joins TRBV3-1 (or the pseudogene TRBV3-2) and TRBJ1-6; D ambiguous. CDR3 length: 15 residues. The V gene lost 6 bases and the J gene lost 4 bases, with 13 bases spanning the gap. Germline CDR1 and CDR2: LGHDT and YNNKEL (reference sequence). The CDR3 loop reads CASSPSRLYNSPLHF. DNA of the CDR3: TGTGCCAGCAGTCCTAGTAGGTTATATAATTCACCCCTCCACTTT.

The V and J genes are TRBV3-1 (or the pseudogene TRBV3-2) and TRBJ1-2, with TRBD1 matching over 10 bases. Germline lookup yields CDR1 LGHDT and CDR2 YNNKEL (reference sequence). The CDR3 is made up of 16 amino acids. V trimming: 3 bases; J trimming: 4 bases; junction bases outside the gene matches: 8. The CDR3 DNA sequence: TGTGCCAGCAGCCAGACAGGGGGCAGGCATAGCTATGGCTACACCTTC. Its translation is CASSQTGGRHSYGYTF.

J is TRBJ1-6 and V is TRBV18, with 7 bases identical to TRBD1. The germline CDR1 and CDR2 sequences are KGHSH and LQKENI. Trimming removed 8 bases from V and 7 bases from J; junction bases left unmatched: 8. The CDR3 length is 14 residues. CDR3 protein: CASGTVSNNSPLHF. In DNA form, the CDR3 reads TGTGCCAGCGGGACAGTCTCCAACAATTCACCCCTCCACTTT.

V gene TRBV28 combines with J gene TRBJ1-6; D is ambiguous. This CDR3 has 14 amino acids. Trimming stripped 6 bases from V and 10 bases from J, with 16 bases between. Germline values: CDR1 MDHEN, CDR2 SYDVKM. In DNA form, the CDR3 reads TGTGCCAGCAGCCACGAGGGTGTGGCATCACCCCTCCACTTT. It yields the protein CASSHEGVASPLHF.

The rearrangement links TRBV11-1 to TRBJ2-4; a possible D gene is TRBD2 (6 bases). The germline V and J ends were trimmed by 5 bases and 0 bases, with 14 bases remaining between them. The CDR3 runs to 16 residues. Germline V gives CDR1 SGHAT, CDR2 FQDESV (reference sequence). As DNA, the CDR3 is TGTGCCAGCAGCCGGGACTTTCTACAAGCCAAAAACATTCAGTACTTC. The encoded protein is CASSRDFLQAKNIQYF.

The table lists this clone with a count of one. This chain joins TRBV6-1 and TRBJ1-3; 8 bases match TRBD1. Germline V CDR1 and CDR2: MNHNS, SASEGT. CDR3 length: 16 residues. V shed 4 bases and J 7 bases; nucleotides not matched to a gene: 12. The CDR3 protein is CASSGPGQVGRNTIYF. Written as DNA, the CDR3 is TGTGCCAGCAGTGGGCCGGGACAGGTTGGTCGGAACACCATATATTTT.

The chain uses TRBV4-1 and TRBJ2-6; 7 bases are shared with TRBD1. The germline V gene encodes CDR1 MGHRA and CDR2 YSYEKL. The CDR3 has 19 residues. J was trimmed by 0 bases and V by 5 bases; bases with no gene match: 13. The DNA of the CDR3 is TGCGCCAGCAGCGCCGGACCACAGGGGACCAACTCTGGGGCCAACGTCCTGACTTTC. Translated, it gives CASSAGPQGTNSGANVLTF.

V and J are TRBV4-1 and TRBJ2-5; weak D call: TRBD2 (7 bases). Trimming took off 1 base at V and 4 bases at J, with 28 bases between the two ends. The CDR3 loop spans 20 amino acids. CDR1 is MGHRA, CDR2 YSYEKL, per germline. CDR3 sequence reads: CASSQGFSAVDRGARETQYF. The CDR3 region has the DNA TGCGCCAGCAGCCAAGGTTTCTCTGCAGTAGACCGGGGGGCTCGAGAGACCCAGTACTTC.

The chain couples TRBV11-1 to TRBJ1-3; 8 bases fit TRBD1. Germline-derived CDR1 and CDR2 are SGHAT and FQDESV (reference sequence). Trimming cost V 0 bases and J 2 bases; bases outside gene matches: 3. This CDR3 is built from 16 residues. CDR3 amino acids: CASSLADRGPGNTIYF. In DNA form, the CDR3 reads TGTGCCAGCAGCTTAGCCGACAGGGGACCTGGAAACACCATATATTTT.

The CDR3 nucleotides read TGTGCCAGCAGTTACTATGGCAGGGGGCTTGGTCAGCCCCAGCATTTT. Encoded protein: CASSYYGRGLGQPQHF. V and J are TRBV6-2 or TRBV6-3 and TRBJ1-5, with 8 bases that match TRBD1. CDR1 and CDR2 (germline): MNHEY, SVGEGT. After removal of 1 base from V and 6 bases from J, the junction contained 8 bases not matched to a gene. The CDR3 has 16 amino acids.

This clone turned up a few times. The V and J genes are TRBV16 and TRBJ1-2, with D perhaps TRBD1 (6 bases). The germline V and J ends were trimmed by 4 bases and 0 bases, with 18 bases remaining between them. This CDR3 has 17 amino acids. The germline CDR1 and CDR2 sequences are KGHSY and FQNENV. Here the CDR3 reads CASSPRPGQKTNYGYTF. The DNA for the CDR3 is TGTGCCAGCAGCCCGAGACCGGGACAAAAAACTAACTATGGCTACACCTTC. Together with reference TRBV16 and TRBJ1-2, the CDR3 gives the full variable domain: GEEVAQTPKHLVRGEGQKAKLYCAPIKGHSYVFWYQQVLKNEFKFLISFQNENVFDETGMPKERFSAKCLPNSPCSLEIQATKLEDSAVYFCASSPRPGQKTNYGYTFGSGTRLTVV.

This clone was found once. The DNA for the CDR3 is TGTGCCAGCAGCGTAGCGGGGTTCACAGATACGCAGTATTTT. Translated: CASSVAGFTDTQYF. This chain uses TRBV9 with TRBJ2-3; D perhaps matches TRBD2 (5 bases). CDR3 length: 14 residues. Germline V gene data show CDR1 as SGDLS and CDR2 as YYNGEE. Trimming took 0 bases from V and 2 from J, leaving 7 bases between them. The full variable domain, its missing parts supplied by reference TRBV9 and TRBJ2-3, is DSGVTQTPKHLITATGQRVTLRCSPRSGDLSVYWYQQSLDQGLQFLIQYYNGEERAKGNILERFSAQQFPDLHSELNLSSLELGDSALYFCASSVAGFTDTQYFGPGTRLTVL.

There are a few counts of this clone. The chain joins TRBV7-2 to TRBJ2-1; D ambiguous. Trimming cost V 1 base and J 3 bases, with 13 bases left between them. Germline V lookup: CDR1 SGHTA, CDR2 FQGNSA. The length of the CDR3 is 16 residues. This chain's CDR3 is CASSLGATPYYNEQFF. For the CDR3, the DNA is TGTGCCAGCAGCTTAGGGGCGACACCCTACTACAATGAGCAGTTCTTC.

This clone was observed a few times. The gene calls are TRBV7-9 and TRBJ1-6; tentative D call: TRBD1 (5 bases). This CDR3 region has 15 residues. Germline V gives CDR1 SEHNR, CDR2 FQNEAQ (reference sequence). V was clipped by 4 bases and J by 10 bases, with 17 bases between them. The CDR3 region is CASSSTGVQSSPLHF. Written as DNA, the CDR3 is TGTGCCAGCAGCTCCACGGGGGTACAGAGCTCACCCCTCCACTTT.

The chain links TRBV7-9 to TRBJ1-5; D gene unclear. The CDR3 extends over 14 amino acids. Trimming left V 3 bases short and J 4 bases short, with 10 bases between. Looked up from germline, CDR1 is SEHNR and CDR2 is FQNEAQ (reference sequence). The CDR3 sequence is CASSFIADNQPQHF. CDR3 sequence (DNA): TGTGCCAGCAGCTTTATCGCAGATAATCAGCCCCAGCATTTT.

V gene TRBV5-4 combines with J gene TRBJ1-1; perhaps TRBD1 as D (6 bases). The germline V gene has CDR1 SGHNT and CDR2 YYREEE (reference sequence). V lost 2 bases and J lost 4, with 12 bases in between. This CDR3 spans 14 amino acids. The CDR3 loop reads CASSFGGGGTEAFF. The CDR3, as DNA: TGTGCCAGCAGCTTCGGGGGCGGGGGCACTGAAGCTTTCTTT.

DNA of the CDR3: TGTGCCAGCAGCTTAACCCCCGGGACTAGCGGAGAGACCCAGTACTTC. Translation gives CASSLTPGTSGETQYF. The V and J genes are TRBV5-8 and TRBJ2-5, with 11 nucleotides matching TRBD2. The junction had 7 bases not matched to a gene; V was cut back by 2 bases and J by 4 bases. CDR1 is SGHTS and CDR2 is YDEGEE in the germline V gene. The CDR3 length is 16 residues.

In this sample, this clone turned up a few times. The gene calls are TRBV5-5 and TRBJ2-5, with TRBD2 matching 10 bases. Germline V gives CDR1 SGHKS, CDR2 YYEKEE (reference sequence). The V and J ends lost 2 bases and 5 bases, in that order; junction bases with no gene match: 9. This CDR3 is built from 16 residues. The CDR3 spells CASSFGASGRRETQYF. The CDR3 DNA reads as TGTGCCAGCAGCTTTGGGGCTAGCGGGAGACGCGAGACCCAGTACTTC. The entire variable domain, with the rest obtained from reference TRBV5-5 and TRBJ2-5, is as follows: DAGVTQSPTHLIKTRGQQVTLRCSPISGHKSVSWYQQVLGQGPQFIFQYYEKEERGRGNFPDRFSARQFPNYSSELNVNALLLGDSALYLCASSFGASGRRETQYFGPGTRLLVL.

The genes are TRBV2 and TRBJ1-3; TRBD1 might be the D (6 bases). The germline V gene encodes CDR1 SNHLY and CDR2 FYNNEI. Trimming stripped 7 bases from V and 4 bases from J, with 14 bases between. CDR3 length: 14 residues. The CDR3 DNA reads TGTGCCAGCAAAGCGGGGGCGCGAGGAAACACCATATATTTT. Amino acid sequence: CASKAGARGNTIYF.

The CDR3, as DNA: TGTGCTAGTGGCATTACCTGGGGAGTGGATCCAATTGAAGCTTTCTTT. Translated, it gives CASGITWGVDPIEAFF. The rearrangement uses TRBV12-5 and TRBJ1-1; D unclear. In germline, CDR1 is LGHNT, CDR2 FRNRAP. V was shortened by 6 bases and J by 7 bases, with 24 bases between the two germline ends. The CDR3 has 16 amino acids.

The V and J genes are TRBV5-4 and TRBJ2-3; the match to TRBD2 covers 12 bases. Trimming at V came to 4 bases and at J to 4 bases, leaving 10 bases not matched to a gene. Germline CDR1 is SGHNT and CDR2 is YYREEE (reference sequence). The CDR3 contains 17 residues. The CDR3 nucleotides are TGTGCCAGCAGCCCTACTAGCGGGGGGCTGGGGGCAGATACGCAGTATTTT. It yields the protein CASSPTSGGLGADTQYF.

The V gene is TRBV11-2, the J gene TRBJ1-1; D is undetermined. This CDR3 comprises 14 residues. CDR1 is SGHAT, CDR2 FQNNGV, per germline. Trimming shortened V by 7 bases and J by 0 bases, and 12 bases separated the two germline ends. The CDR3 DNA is TGTGCCAGCACACTAGGTGGAGTGAACACTGAAGCTTTCTTT. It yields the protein CASTLGGVNTEAFF. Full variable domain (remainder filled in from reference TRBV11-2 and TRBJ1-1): EAGVAQSPRYKIIEKRQSVAFWCNPISGHATLYWYQQILGQGPKLLIQFQNNGVVDDSQLPKDRFSAERLKGVDSTLKIQPAKLEDSAVYLCASTLGGVNTEAFFGQGTRLTVV.

CDR3 nucleotides: TGTGCCAGCAGTGAACCGGGCCTAAGGGGTAATGAAAAACTGTTTTTT. Amino acid sequence: CASSEPGLRGNEKLFF. The chain joins TRBV25-1 to TRBJ1-4; tentative D call: TRBD1 (5 bases). CDR3 length: 16 amino acids. Trimming removed 2 bases from V and 4 bases from J, with 14 bases in between. Germline CDR1 reads MGHDK; CDR2 reads SYGVNS.

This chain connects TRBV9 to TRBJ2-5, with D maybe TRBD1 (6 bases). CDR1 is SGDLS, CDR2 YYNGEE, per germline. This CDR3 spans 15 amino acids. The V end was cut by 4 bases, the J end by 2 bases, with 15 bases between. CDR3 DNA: TGTGCCAGCAGCCCGCGGACAGTGCCGCAAGAGACCCAGTACTTC. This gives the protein CASSPRTVPQETQYF.

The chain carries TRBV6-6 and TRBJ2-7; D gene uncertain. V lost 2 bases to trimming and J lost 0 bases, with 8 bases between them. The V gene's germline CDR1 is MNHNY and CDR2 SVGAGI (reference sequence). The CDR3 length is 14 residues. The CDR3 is CASSYDSSSYEQYF. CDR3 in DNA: TGTGCCAGCAGTTACGACTCTAGCTCCTACGAGCAGTACTTC.

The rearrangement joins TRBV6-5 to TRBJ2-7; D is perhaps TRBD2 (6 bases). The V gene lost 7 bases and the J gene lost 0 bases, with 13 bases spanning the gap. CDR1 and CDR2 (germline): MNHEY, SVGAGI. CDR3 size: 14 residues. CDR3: CASTGGVGSYEQYF. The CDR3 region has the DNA TGTGCCAGCACAGGAGGGGTCGGCTCCTACGAGCAGTACTTC.

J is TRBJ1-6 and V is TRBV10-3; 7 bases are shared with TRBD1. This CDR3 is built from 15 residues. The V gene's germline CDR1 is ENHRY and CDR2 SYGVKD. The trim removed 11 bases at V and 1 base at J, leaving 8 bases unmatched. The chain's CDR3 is CAAQGVESYNSPLHF. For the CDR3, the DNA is TGTGCCGCTCAGGGGGTGGAGTCCTATAATTCACCCCTCCACTTT.

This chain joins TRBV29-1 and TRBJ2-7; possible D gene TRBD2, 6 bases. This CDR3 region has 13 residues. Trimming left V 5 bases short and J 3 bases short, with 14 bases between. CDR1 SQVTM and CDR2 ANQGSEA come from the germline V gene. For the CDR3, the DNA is TGCAGCGTTCGAGGAGGGCGCGACTACGAGCAGTACTTC. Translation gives CSVRGGRDYEQYF.

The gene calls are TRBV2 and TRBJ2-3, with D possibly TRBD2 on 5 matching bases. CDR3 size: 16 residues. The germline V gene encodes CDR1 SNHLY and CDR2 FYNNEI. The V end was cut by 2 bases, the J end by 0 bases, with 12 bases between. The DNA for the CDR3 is TGTGCCAGCAGTGAAAGAGGGAGAACTAGCACAGATACGCAGTATTTT. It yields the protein CASSERGRTSTDTQYF.